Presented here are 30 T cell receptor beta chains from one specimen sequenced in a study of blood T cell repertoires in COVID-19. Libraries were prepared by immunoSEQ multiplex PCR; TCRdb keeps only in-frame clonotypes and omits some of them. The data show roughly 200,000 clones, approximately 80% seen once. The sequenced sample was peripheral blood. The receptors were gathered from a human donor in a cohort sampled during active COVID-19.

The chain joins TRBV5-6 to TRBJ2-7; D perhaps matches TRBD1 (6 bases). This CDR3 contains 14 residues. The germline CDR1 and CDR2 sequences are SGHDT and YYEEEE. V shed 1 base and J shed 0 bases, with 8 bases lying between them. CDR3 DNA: TGTGCCAGCAGCTTGACAGGGAGCTCCTACGAGCAGTACTTC. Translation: CASSLTGSSYEQYF.

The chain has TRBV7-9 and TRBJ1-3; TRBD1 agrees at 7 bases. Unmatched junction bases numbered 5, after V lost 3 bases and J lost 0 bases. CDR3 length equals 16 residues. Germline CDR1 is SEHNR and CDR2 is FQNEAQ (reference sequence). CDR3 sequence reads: CASSFPGQISGNTIYF. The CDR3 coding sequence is TGTGCCAGCAGCTTCCCGGGACAGATCTCTGGAAACACCATATATTTT.

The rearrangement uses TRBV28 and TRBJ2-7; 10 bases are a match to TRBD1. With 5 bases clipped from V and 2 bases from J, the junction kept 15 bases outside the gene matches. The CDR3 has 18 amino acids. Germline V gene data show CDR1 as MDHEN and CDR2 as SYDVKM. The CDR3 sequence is CASSPTGTGVSYPYEQYF. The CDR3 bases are TGTGCCAGCAGTCCGACCGGGACAGGGGTTAGTTACCCCTACGAGCAGTACTTC.

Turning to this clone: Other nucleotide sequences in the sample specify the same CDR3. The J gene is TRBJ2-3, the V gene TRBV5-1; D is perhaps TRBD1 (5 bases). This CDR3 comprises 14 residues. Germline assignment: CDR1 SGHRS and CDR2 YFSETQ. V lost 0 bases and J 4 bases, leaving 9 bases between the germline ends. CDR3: CASSLGGAADTQYF. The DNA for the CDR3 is TGCGCCAGCAGCTTGGGTGGGGCTGCAGATACGCAGTATTTT.

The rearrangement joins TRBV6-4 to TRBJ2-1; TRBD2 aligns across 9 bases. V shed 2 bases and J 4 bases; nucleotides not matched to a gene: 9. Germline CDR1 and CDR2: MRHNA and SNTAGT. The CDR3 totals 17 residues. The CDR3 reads CASSDAPGTSLYNEQFF. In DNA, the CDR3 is TGTGCCAGCAGTGACGCCCCTGGGACTAGCCTTTACAATGAGCAGTTCTTC.

The CDR3: CASSLRMNTEAFF. CDR3 sequence (DNA): TGTGCCAGCAGTCTCCGTATGAACACTGAAGCTTTCTTT. The rearrangement uses TRBV28 and TRBJ1-1, with D hard to call. The germline V gene has CDR1 MDHEN and CDR2 SYDVKM. The CDR3 is 13 amino acids. V shed 5 bases and J shed 0 bases, with 7 bases lying between them.

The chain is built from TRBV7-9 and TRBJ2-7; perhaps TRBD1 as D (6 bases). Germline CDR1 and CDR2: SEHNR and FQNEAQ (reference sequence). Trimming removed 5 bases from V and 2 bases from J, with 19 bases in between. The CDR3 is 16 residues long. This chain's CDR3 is CASSPYPGTPAYEQYF. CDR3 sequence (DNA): TGTGCCAGCAGCCCATATCCCGGGACACCCGCCTACGAGCAGTACTTC.

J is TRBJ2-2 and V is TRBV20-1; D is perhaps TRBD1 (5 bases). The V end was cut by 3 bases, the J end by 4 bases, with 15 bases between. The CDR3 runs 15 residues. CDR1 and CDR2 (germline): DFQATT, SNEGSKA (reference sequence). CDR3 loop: CSASDQGRGTGELFF. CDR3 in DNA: TGCAGTGCTAGTGACCAGGGTAGGGGCACCGGGGAGCTGTTTTTT.

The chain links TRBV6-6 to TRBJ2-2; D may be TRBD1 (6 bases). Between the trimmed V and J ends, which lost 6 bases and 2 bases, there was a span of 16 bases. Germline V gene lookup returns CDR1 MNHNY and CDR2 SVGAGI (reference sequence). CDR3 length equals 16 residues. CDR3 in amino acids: CASRQHRETNTGELFF. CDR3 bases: TGTGCCAGCAGACAACACAGGGAAACTAACACCGGGGAGCTGTTTTTT.

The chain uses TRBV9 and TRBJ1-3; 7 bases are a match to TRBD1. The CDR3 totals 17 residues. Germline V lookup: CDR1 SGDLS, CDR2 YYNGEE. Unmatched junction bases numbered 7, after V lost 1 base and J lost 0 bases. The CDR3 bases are TGTGCCAGCAGCGTAATGGACAGGTTCCTCTCTGGAAACACCATATATTTT. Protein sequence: CASSVMDRFLSGNTIYF.

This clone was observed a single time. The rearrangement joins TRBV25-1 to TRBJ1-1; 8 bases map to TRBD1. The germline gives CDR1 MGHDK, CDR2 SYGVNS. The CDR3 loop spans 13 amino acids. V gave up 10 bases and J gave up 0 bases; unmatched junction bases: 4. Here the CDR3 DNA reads TGTGCCACCCGGGACAGGTTGAACACTGAAGCTTTCTTT. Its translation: CATRDRLNTEAFF.

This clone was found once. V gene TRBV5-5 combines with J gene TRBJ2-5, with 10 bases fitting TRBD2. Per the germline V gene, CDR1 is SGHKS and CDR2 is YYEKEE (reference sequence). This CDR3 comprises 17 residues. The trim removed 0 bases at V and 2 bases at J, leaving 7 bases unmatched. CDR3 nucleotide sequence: TGTGCCAGCAGCTTGGAAGCTAGCGGGAGTTATCAAGAGACCCAGTACTTC. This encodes CASSLEASGSYQETQYF.

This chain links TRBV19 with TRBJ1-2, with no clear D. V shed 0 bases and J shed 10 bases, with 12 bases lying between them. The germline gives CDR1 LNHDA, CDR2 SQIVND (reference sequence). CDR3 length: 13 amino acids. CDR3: CASSIDRVGDYTF. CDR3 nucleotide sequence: TGTGCCAGTAGTATAGATCGAGTCGGGGACTACACCTTC.

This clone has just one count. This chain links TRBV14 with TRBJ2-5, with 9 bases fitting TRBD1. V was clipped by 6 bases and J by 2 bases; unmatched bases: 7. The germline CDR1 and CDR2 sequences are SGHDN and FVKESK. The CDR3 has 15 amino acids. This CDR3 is CASSRGTGRQETQYF. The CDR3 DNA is TGTGCCAGCAGTCGGGGGACAGGGAGGCAAGAGACCCAGTACTTC.

The CDR3 loop reads CASKARTGEAFF. The CDR3 bases are TGTGCCAGTAAGGCCCGAACAGGTGAAGCTTTCTTT. This chain connects TRBV19 to TRBJ1-1; D possibly corresponds to TRBD1 (5 bases). The V end was cut by 7 bases, the J end by 7 bases, with 13 bases between. The CDR3 length is 12 residues. Germline CDR1 LNHDA, CDR2 SQIVND (reference sequence). The variable domain in full, with the rest retrieved from reference TRBV19 and TRBJ1-1, is DGGITQSPKYLFRKEGQNVTLSCEQNLNHDAMYWYRQDPGQGLRLIYYSQIVNDFQKGDIAEGYSVSREKKESFPLTVTSAQKNPTAFYLCASKARTGEAFFGQGTRLTVV.

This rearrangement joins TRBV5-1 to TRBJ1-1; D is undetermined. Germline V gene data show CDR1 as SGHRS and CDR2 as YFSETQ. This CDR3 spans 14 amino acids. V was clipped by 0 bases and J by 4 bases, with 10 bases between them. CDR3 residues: CASSLEGGGTEAFF. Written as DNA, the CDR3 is TGCGCCAGCAGCTTGGAGGGAGGCGGCACTGAAGCTTTCTTT.

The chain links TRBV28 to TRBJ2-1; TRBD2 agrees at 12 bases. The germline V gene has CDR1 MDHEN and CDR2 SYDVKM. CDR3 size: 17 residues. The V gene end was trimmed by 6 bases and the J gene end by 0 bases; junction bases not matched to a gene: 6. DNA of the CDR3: TGTGCCAGCAGCACTAGCGGGAGGCTGAGCTCCTACAATGAGCAGTTCTTC. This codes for CASSTSGRLSSYNEQFF.

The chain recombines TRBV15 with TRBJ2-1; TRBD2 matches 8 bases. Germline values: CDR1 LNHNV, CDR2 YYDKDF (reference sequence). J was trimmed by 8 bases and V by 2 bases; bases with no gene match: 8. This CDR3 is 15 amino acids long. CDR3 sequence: CATSRYRTSSDEQFF. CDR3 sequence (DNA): TGTGCCACCAGCAGATACCGGACTAGCTCCGATGAGCAGTTCTTC.

The CDR3 region has the DNA TGCGCCAGCAGCTTGGGACAGGGGGCGTCGCGTGAAAAACTGTTTTTT. It codes for CASSLGQGASREKLFF. The V call is TRBV5-1, the J call TRBJ1-4; 10 bases are shared with TRBD1. Germline V gene data show CDR1 as SGHRS and CDR2 as YFSETQ. Losses at the gene ends were 0 bases for V and 7 bases for J; bases not matched to a gene: 6. The CDR3 length is 16 residues.

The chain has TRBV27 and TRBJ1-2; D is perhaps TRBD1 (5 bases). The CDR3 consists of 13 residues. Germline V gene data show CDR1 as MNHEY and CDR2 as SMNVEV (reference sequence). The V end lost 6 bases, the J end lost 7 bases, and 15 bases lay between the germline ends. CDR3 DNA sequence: TGTGCCAGCAGCCCCAGGGCTAGCGGTGGCTACACCTTC. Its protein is CASSPRASGGYTF.

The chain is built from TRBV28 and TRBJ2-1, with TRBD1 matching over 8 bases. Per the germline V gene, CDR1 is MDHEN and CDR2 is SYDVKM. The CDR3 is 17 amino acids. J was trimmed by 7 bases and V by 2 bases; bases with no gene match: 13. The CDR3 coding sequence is TGTGCCAGCAGTTTAGACAGGGGCCCCCGACTGGGTAATGAGCAGTTCTTC. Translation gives CASSLDRGPRLGNEQFF.

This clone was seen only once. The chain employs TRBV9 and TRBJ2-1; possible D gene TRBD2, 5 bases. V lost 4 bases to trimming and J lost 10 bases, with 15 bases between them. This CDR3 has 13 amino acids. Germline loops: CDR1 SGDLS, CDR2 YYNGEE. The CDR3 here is CASSTSTREEQFF. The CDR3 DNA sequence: TGTGCCAGCAGCACTTCAACTAGAGAGGAGCAGTTCTTC.

CDR3 in DNA: TGTGCCAGCAGCCCGGACAGTAGACAGGGAAACACCATATATTTT. It yields the protein CASSPDSRQGNTIYF. The chain has TRBV6-5 and TRBJ1-3, with D perhaps matching TRBD1 (6 bases). With 6 bases removed from V and 4 bases from J, the gap between germline ends came to 16 bases. CDR1 and CDR2 (germline): MNHEY, SVGAGI. The CDR3 covers 15 residues.

The CDR3 DNA sequence: TGTGCCAGCTCACCAACGGGACACGGGAACACTGAAGCTTTCTTT. Translating it yields CASSPTGHGNTEAFF. The rearrangement uses TRBV18 and TRBJ1-1; D is possibly TRBD1 (6 bases). The V end was cut by 2 bases, the J end by 1 base, with 11 bases between. CDR1 and CDR2 from the germline V gene are KGHSH and LQKENI. CDR3 length: 15 residues.

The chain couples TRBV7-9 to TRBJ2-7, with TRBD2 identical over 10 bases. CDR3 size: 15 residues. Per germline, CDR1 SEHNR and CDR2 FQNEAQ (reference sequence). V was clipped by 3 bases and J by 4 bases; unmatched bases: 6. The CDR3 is CASSFSSGSRYEQYF. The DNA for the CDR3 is TGTGCCAGCAGCTTTTCTAGCGGGAGTCGTTACGAGCAGTACTTC.

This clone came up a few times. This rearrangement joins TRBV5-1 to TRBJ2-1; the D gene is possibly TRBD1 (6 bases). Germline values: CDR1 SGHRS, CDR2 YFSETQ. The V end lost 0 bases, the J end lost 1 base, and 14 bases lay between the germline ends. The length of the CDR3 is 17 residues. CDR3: CASSLAPTGISYNEQFF. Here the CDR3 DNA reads TGCGCCAGCAGCTTGGCCCCAACAGGGATATCCTACAATGAGCAGTTCTTC. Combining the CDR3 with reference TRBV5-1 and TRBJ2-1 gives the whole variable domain KAGVTQTPRYLIKTRGQQVTLSCSPISGHRSVSWYQQTPGQGLQFLFEYFSETQRNKGNFPGRFSGRQFSNSRSEMNVSTLELGDSALYLCASSLAPTGISYNEQFFGPGTRLTVL.

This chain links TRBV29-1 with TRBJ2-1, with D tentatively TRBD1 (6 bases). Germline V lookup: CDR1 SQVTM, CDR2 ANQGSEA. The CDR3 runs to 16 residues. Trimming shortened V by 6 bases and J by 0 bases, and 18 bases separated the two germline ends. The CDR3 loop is CSVIWTATSSYNEQFF. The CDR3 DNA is TGCAGCGTCATATGGACAGCCACGAGCTCCTACAATGAGCAGTTCTTC.

The CDR3 spells CASSLPPTSGAYNEQFF. DNA of the CDR3: TGTGCCAGCAGTTTACCCCCGACTAGCGGGGCTTACAATGAGCAGTTCTTC. V is TRBV27 and J is TRBJ2-1, with 11 positions matching TRBD2. The ends lost 2 bases at V and 4 bases at J; junction bases unmatched: 7. There are 17 residues in the CDR3. Germline V lookup: CDR1 MNHEY, CDR2 SMNVEV (reference sequence).

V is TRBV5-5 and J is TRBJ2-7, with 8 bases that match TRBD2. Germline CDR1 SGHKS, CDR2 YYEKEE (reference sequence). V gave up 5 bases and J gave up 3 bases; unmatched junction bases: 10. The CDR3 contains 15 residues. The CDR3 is CASRLETSDRYEQYF. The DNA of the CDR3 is TGTGCCAGCAGGCTTGAGACTAGCGATCGCTACGAGCAGTACTTC.

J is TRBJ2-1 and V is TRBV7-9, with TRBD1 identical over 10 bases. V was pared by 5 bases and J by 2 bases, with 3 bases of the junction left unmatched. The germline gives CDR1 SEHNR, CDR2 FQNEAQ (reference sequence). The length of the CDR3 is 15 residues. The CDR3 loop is CASSRGQGAYNEQFF. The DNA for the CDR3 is TGTGCCAGCAGCCGCGGACAGGGGGCCTACAATGAGCAGTTCTTC.